These 2 T cell receptor beta chains came from one sample sequenced in a study of blood T cell repertoires in COVID-19. Assay used: immunoSEQ multiplex PCR; TCRdb lists only in-frame clones, some missing. The table has over 250,000 clones, less than 90% seen once; the top ten hold 13%. Sequenced input: peripheral blood. The receptors stem from a human donor in a cohort sampled during active COVID-19.

V usage is TRBV5-4 and J usage is TRBJ2-1; perhaps TRBD2 as D (6 bases). V shed 0 bases and J shed 4 bases, with 14 bases lying between them. The CDR3 loop spans 16 amino acids. CDR1 is SGHNT, CDR2 YYREEE, per germline (reference sequence). DNA for the CDR3: TGTGCCAGCAGCTTGGGAGGGACTTCCTCATACAATGAGCAGTTCTTC. Translating gives CASSLGGTSSYNEQFF. The full variable domain, completed using reference TRBV5-4 and TRBJ2-1, is ETGVTQSPTHLIKTRGQQVTLRCSSQSGHNTVSWYQQALGQGPQFIFQYYREEENGRGNFPPRFSGLQFPNYSSELNVNALELDDSALYLCASSLGGTSSYNEQFFGPGTRLTVL.

The rearrangement links TRBV5-8 to TRBJ1-2; possible D gene TRBD1, 5 bases. The germline gives CDR1 SGHTS, CDR2 YDEGEE. With 2 bases removed from V and 4 bases from J, the gap between germline ends came to 12 bases. The CDR3 runs 14 residues. CDR3 bases: TGTGCCAGCAGCTTTGCGGACACATTCTATGGCTACACCTTC. This translates into CASSFADTFYGYTF.